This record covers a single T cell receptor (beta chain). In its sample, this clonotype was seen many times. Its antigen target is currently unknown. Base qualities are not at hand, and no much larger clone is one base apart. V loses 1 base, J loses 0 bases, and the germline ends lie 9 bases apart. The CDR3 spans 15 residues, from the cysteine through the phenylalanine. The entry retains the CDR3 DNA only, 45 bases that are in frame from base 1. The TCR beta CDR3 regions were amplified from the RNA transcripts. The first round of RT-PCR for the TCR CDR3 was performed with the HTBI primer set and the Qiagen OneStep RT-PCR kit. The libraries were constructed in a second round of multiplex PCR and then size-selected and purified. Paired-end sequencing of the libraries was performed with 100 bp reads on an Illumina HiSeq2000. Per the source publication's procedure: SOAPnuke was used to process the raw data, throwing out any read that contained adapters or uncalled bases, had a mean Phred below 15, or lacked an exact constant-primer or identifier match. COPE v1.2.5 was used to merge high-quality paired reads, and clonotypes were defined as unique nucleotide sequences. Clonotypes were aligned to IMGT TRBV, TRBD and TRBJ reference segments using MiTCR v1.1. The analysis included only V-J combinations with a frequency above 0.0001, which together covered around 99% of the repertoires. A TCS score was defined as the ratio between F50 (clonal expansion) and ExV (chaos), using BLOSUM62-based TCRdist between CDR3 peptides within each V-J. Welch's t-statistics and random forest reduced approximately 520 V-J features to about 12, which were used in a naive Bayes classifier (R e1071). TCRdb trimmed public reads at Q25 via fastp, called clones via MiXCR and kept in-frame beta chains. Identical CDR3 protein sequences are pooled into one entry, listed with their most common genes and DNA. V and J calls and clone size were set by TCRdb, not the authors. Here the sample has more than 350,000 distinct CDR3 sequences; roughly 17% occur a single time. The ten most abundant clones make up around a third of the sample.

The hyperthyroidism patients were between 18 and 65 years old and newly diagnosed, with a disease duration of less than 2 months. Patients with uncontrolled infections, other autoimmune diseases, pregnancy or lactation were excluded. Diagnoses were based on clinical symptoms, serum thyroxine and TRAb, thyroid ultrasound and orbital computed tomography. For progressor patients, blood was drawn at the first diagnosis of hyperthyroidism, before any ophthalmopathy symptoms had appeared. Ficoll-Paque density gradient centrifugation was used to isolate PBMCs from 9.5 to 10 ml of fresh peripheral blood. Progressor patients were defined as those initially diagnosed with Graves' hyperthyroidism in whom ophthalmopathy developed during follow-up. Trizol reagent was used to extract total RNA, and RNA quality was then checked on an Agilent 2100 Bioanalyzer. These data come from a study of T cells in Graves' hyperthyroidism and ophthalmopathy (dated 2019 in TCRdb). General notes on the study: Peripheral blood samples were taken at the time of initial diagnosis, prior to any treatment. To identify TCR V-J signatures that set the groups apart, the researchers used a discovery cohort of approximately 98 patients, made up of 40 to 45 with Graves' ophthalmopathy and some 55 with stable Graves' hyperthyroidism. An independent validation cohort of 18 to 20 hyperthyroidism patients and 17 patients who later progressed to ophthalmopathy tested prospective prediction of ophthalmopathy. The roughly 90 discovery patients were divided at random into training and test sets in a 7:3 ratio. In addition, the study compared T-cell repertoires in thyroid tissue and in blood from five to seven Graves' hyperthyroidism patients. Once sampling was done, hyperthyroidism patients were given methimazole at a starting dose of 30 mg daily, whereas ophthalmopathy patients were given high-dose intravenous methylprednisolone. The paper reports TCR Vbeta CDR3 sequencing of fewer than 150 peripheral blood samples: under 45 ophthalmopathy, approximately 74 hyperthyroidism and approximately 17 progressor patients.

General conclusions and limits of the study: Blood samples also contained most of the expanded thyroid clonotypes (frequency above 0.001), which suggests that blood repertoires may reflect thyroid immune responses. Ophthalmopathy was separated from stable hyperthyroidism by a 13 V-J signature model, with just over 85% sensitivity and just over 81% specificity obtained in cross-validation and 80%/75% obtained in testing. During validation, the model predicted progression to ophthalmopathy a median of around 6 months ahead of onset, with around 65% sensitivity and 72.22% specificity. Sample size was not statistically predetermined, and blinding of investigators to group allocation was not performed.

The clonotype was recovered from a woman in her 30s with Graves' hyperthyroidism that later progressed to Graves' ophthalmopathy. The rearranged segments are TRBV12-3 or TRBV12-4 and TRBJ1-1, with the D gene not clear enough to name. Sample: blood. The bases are TGTGCCAGCAGTTTAGTAGGCACCCTGAACACTGAAGCTTTCTTT. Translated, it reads CASSLVGTLNTEAFF.